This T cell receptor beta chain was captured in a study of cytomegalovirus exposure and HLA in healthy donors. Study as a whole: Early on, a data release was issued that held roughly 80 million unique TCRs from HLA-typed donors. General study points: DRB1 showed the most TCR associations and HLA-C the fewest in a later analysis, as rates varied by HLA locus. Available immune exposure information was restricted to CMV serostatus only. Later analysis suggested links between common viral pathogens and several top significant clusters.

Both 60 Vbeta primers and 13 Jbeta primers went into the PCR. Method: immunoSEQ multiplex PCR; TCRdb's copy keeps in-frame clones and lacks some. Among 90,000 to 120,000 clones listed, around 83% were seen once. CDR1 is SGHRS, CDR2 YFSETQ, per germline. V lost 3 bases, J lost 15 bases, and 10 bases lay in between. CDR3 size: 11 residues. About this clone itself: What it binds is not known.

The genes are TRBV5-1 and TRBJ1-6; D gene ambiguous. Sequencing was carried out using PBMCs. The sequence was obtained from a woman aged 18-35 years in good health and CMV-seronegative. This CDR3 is CASSSSHCLHF. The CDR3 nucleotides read TGCGCCAGCAGCTCTTCCCACTGCCTCCACTTT.